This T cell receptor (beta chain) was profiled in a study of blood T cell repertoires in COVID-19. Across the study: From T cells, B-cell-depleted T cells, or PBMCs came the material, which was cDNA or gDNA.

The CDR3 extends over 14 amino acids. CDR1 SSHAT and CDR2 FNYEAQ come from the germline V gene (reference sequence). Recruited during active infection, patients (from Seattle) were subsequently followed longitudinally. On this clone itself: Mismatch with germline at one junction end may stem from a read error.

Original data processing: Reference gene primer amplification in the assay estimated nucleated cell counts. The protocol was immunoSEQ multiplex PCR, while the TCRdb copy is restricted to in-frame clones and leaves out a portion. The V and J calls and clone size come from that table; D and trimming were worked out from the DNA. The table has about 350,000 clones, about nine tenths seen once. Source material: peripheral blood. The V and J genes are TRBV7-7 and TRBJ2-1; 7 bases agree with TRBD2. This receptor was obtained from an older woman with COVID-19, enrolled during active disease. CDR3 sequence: CASSLAPTSVEQFF. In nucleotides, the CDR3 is TGTGCTAGCAGCTTAGCACCAACTAGCGTTGAGCAGTTCTTC.